The present TCR beta chain was sequenced within a study of blood T cells in healthy people across ages. The CDR3 totals 14 residues. Looked up from germline, CDR1 is SGHVS and CDR2 is FQNEAQ. General study findings and limits: Any changes in expanded clonotypes were possibly confounded, as donor CMV status remained unknown. Strong correlation linked observed beta diversity and percent naive T cells.

Of note for this clonotype: The antigen is undetermined.

Together with a sample-barcoded 5' primer, a J-beta primer mix was included in a second PCR lasting roughly 7 to 11 cycles. Each cDNA molecule, via a template-switch adaptor with 12 random nucleotides, was tagged. From the 5' RACE reads, TCRdb called clonotypes with MiXCR, one entry per CDR3 protein. This sample has around 800,000 distinct CDR3 sequences, with less than 80% found just once. Sequencing was done on a sample of blood. The receptor was derived from a man aged 25 to 45 in good health. The genes are TRBV7-8 and TRBJ2-4; D gene ambiguous. The J call may be in error: the DNA end matches TRBJ2-7 better. The CDR3 DNA reads as TGTGCCAGCAGCTTAGCACTCAGCTCCTACGAGCAGTACTTC. The encoded protein is CASSLALSSYEQYF.